This section outlines one T cell receptor beta chain sequence together with its context. These data belong to a study of blood T cell repertoires in COVID-19. Study context: Acute and convalescent COVID-19 specimens originated in the United States, Italy and Spain. Sample material is recorded as cDNA or gDNA derived from T cells, B-cell-depleted T cells, or PBMCs.

The CDR3 runs 14 residues. The germline V gene encodes CDR1 SGHNT and CDR2 YENEEA. The ends were cut back, 4 bases at V and 4 bases at J, with 12 bases in the middle. Authors' analysis steps: Amplifying reference gene primers gave estimates of nucleated cell counts. Produced via immunoSEQ multiplex PCR; TCRdb's table is partial and in-frame only. V and J calls and clone size are given by that table; D and trimming were obtained from the DNA. The sample comprises approximately 200,000 clones, approximately 88% of which are singletons, and around 4% rests with the top ten. The sequencing input was peripheral blood. This clonotype originated in a woman in her 30s with acute or convalescent COVID-19. The J gene is TRBJ2-3, the V gene TRBV11-3; maybe TRBD2 (5 bases). The CDR3 reads CASSSSDGADTQYF. The CDR3 bases are TGTGCCAGCAGCTCCTCCGACGGGGCAGATACGCAGTATTTT.